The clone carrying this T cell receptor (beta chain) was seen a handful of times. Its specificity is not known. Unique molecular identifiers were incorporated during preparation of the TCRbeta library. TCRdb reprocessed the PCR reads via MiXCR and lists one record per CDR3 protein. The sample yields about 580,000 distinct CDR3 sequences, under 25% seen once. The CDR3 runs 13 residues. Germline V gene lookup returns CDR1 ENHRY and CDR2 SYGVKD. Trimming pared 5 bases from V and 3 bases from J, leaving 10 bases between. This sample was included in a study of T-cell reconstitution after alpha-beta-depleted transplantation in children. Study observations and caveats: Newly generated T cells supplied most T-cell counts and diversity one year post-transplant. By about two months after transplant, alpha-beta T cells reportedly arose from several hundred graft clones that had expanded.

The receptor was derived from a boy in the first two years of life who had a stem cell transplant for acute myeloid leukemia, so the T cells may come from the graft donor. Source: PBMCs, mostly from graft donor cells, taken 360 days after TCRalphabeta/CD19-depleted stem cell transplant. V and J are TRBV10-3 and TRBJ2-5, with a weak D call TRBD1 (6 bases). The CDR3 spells CAISTNREETQYF. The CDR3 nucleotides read TGTGCCATCAGTACTAACAGGGAAGAGACCCAGTACTTC.